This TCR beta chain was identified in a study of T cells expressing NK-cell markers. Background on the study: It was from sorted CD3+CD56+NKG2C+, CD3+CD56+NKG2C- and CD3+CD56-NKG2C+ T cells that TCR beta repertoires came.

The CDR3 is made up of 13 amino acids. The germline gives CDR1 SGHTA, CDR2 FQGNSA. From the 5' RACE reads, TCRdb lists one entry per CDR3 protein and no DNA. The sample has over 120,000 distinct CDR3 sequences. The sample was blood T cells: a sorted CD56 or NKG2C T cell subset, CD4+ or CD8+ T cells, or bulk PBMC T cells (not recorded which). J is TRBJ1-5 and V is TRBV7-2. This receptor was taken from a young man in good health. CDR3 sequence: CASSFGPDQPQHF.